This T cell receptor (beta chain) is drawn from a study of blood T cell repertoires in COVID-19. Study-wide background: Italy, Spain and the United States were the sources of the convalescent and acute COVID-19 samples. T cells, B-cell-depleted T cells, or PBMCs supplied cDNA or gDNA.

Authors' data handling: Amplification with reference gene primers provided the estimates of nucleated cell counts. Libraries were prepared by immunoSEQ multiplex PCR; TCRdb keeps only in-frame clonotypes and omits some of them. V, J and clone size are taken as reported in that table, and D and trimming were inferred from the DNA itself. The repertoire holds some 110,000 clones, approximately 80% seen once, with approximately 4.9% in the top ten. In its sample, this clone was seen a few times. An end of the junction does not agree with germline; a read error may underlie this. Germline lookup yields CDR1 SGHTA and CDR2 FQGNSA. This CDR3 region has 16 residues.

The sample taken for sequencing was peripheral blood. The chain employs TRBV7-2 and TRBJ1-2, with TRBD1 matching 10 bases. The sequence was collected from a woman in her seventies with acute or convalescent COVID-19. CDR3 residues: CASRLVPGQGNYGYTF. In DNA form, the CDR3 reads TGTGCCAGCCGCTTGGTCCCGGGACAGGGGAACTATGGCTACACCTTC.